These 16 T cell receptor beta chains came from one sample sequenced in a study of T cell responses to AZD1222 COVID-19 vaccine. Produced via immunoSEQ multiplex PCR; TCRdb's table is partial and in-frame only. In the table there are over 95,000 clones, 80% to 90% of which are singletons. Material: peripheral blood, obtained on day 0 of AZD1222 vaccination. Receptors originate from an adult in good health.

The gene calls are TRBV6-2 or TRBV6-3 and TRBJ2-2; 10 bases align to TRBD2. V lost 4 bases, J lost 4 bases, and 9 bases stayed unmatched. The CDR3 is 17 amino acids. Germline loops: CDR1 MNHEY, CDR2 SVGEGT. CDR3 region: CASSFRAGGPSTGELFF. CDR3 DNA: TGTGCCAGCAGTTTCAGAGCGGGAGGGCCGAGCACCGGGGAGCTGTTTTTT.

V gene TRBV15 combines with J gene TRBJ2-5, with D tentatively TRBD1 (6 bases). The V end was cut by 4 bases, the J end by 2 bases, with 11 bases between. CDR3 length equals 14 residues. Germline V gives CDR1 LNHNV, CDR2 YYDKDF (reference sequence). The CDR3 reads CATSTRQVQETQYF. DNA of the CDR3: TGTGCCACCAGCACACGACAGGTACAAGAGACCCAGTACTTC. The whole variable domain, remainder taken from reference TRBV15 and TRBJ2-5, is DAMVIQNPRYQVTQFGKPVTLSCSQTLNHNVMYWYQQKSSQAPKLLFHYYDKDFNNEADTPDNFQSRRPNTSFCFLDIRSPGLGDTAMYLCATSTRQVQETQYFGPGTRLLVL.

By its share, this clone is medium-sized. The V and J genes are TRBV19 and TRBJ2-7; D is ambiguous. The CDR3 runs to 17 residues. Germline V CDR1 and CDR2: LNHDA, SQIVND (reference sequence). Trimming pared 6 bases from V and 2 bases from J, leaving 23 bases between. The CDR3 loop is CASSMGPSWVEAYEQYF. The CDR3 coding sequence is TGTGCCAGTAGCATGGGTCCTTCGTGGGTGGAAGCCTACGAGCAGTACTTC.

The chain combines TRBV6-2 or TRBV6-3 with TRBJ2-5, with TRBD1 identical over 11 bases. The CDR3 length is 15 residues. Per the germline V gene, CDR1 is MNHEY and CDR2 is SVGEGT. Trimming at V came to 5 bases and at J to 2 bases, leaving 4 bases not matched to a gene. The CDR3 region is CASSGQGAQQETQYF. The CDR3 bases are TGTGCCAGCAGTGGACAGGGGGCGCAGCAAGAGACCCAGTACTTC.

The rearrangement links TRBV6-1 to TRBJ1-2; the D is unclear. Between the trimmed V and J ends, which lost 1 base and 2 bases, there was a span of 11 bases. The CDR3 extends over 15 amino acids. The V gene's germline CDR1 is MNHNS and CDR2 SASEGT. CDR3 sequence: CASSEVSGPNYGYTF. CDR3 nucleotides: TGTGCCAGCAGTGAAGTTTCCGGACCGAACTATGGCTACACCTTC.

The CDR3: CASSVTTGDSNSPLHF. CDR3 nucleotide sequence: TGTGCCAGCAGCGTAACCACAGGGGACAGCAATTCACCCCTCCACTTT. This rearrangement joins TRBV9 to TRBJ1-6; TRBD1 agrees at 7 bases. CDR1 is SGDLS, CDR2 YYNGEE, per germline. Trimming removed 1 base from V and 7 bases from J; junction bases left unmatched: 8. CDR3 length: 16 amino acids.

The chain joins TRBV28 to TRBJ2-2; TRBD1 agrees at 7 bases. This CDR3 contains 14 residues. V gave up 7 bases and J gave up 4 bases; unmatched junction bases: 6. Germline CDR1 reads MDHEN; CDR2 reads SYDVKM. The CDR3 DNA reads TGTGCCAGCACCACAGGGGTGATCACCGGGGAGCTGTTTTTT. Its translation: CASTTGVITGELFF.

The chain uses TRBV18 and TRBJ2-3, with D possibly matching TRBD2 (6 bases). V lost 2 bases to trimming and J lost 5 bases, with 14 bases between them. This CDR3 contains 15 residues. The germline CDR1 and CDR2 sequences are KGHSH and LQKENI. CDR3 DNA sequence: TGTGCCAGCTCACCAGGACGCCTGGGGGGAGATACGCAGTATTTT. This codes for CASSPGRLGGDTQYF.

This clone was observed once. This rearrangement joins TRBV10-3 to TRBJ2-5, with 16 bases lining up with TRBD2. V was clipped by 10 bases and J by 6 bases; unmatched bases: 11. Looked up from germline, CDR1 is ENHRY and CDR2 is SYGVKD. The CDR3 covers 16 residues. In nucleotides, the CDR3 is TGTGCCACACAGGGGACTAGCGGGAGGGCTTCTAAGACCCAGTACTTC. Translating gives CATQGTSGRASKTQYF.

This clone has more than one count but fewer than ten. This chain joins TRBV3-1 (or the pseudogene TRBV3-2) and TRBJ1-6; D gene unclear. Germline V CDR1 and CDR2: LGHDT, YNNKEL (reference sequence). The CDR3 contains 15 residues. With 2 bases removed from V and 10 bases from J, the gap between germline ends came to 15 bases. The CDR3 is CASSQLTNAGSPLHF. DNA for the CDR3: TGTGCCAGCAGCCAACTGACAAACGCGGGATCACCCCTCCACTTT.

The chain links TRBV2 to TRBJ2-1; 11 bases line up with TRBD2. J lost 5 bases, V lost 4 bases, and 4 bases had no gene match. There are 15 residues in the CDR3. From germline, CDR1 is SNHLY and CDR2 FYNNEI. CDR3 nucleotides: TGTGCCAGCAGTGCACGGACTAGCGGGCACAATGAGCAGTTCTTC. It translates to CASSARTSGHNEQFF.

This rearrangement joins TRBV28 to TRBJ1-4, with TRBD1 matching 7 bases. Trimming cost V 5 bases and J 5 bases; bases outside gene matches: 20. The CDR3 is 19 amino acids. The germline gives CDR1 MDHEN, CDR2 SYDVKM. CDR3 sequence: CASSLALKRAGQSNEKLFF. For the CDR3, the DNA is TGTGCCAGCAGTCTTGCACTGAAGCGGGCGGGACAGTCAAATGAAAAACTGTTTTTT.

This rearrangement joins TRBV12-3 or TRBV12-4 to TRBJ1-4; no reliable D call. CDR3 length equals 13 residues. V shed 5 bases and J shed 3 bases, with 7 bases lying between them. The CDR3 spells CASSGYANEKLFF. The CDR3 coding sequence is TGTGCCAGCAGTGGTTATGCTAATGAAAAACTGTTTTTT.

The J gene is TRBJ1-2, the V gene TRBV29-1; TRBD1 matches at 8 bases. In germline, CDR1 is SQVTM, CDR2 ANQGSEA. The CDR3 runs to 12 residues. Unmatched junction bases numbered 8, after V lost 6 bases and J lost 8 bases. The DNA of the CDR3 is TGCAGCGTATCTGGACAGGGCCGAGGCTACACCTTC. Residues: CSVSGQGRGYTF.

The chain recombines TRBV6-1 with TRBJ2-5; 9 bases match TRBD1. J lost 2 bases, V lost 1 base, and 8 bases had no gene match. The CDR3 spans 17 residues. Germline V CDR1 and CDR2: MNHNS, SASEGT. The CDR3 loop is CASSEESWGTGQETQYF. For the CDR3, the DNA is TGTGCCAGCAGTGAAGAATCATGGGGGACAGGGCAAGAGACCCAGTACTTC.

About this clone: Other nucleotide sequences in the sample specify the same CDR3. CDR3: CASSLDSYGYTF. The CDR3 DNA reads TGTGCCAGCAGCTTAGATTCCTATGGCTACACCTTC. The chain has TRBV11-2 and TRBJ1-2; no clear D. V lost 0 bases and J 4 bases, leaving 3 bases between the germline ends. The CDR3 has 12 amino acids. The germline gives CDR1 SGHAT, CDR2 FQNNGV.